Following are 27 T cell receptor beta chains from one sample sequenced in a study of blood T cell repertoires in COVID-19. Method: immunoSEQ multiplex PCR; TCRdb's copy keeps in-frame clones and lacks some. The top ten clones hold 5% to 8% of a sample with about 75,000 clones, about nine tenths of them seen once. Material: peripheral blood. These TCRs come from a woman aged 45-65 years with acute or convalescent COVID-19.

The chain combines TRBV9 with TRBJ2-5; TRBD2 matches 9 bases. This CDR3 comprises 16 residues. Germline V gene lookup returns CDR1 SGDLS and CDR2 YYNGEE. Unmatched junction bases numbered 5, after V lost 0 bases and J lost 2 bases. The CDR3 loop reads CASSVGSSGEQETQYF. DNA of the CDR3: TGTGCCAGCAGCGTAGGCTCTAGCGGGGAGCAAGAGACCCAGTACTTC.

The chain combines TRBV6-5 with TRBJ1-1, with 9 positions matching TRBD1. The CDR3 has 15 amino acids. V trimming: 6 bases; J trimming: 6 bases; junction bases outside the gene matches: 11. Germline V lookup: CDR1 MNHEY, CDR2 SVGAGI. CDR3 sequence (DNA): TGTGCCAGCAGCTCGGGACAGGGTTTTTTCGCTGAAGCTTTCTTT. Protein sequence: CASSSGQGFFAEAFF.

This clone was observed a single time. This chain links TRBV7-9 with TRBJ2-2; 10 nucleotides agree with TRBD2. Per the germline V gene, CDR1 is SEHNR and CDR2 is FQNEAQ (reference sequence). This CDR3 has 19 residues. The V gene end was trimmed by 4 bases and the J gene end by 4 bases; junction bases not matched to a gene: 15. CDR3 residues: CASSSARTSGRGGTGELFF. CDR3 coding DNA: TGTGCCAGCAGCTCCGCCCGGACTAGCGGCCGAGGGGGCACCGGGGAGCTGTTTTTT.

This sequence joins TRBV28 and TRBJ2-7; 8 bases fit TRBD2. The CDR3 has 15 residues. Per the germline V gene, CDR1 is MDHEN and CDR2 is SYDVKM. V dropped 2 bases and J dropped 0; count of bases not matched to a gene: 3. The CDR3 nucleotides are TGTGCCAGCAGTTTACACAGCGGGGGCTCCTACGAGCAGTACTTC. It translates to CASSLHSGGSYEQYF.

The genes are TRBV18 and TRBJ1-6, with a tentative D call TRBD1 (5 bases). CDR3 length: 15 residues. The germline V gene encodes CDR1 KGHSH and CDR2 LQKENI. V lost 2 bases and J 3 bases, leaving 8 bases between the germline ends. CDR3 protein: CASSPGQGYNSPLHF. As DNA, the CDR3 is TGTGCCAGCTCACCAGGCCAGGGCTATAATTCACCCCTCCACTTT. Full variable domain (missing parts from reference TRBV18 and TRBJ1-6): NAGVMQNPRHLVRRRGQEARLRCSPMKGHSHVYWYRQLPEEGLKFMVYLQKENIIDESGMPKERFSAEFPKEGPSILRIQQVVRGDSAAYFCASSPGQGYNSPLHFGNGTRLTVT.

This clone was found once. The chain couples TRBV12-3 or TRBV12-4 to TRBJ2-5; 7 bases are shared with TRBD1. V gave up 6 bases and J gave up 5 bases; unmatched junction bases: 3. The CDR3 covers 12 residues. Here the CDR3 reads CASRGGPETQYF. The CDR3 DNA sequence: TGTGCCAGCAGAGGGGGCCCCGAGACCCAGTACTTC.

The chain has TRBV5-1 and TRBJ2-1, with 7 bases fitting TRBD1. Per germline, CDR1 SGHRS and CDR2 YFSETQ. This CDR3 comprises 15 residues. Unmatched junction bases numbered 8, after V lost 1 base and J lost 7 bases. CDR3 amino acids: CASSLTAGGGNEQFF. Written as DNA, the CDR3 is TGCGCCAGCAGCTTGACGGCAGGGGGTGGGAATGAGCAGTTCTTC.

The rearrangement links TRBV7-2 to TRBJ2-7; TRBD1 aligns across 8 bases. Unmatched junction bases numbered 7, after V lost 5 bases and J lost 4 bases. Germline CDR1 reads SGHTA; CDR2 reads FQGNSA. The CDR3 extends over 14 amino acids. The DNA for the CDR3 is TGTGCCAGCAGCCCCGGGACAGGACCTTACGAGCAGTACTTC. Protein product: CASSPGTGPYEQYF. The complete variable domain, with remaining parts taken from reference TRBV7-2 and TRBJ2-7, reads GAGVSQSPSNKVTEKGKDVELRCDPISGHTALYWYRQSLGQGLEFLIYFQGNSAPDKSGLPSDRFSAERTGGSVSTLTIQRTQQEDSAVYLCASSPGTGPYEQYFGPGTRLTVT.

The V and J genes are TRBV2 and TRBJ2-6; 7 nucleotides line up with TRBD1. Unmatched junction bases numbered 10, after V lost 2 bases and J lost 3 bases. The germline V gene has CDR1 SNHLY and CDR2 FYNNEI. The CDR3 length is 18 residues. The CDR3 is CASSESQGLKYGANVLTF. CDR3 coding DNA: TGTGCCAGCAGTGAATCACAGGGGCTAAAGTATGGGGCCAACGTCCTGACTTTC.

The rearrangement uses TRBV19 and TRBJ1-5; TRBD1 agrees at 10 bases. The V and J ends lost 4 bases and 14 bases, in that order; junction bases with no gene match: 11. Germline CDR1 LNHDA, CDR2 SQIVND (reference sequence). The CDR3 loop spans 14 amino acids. The CDR3 DNA follows: TGTGCCAGTAGTACGGGACAGGGGCCTCTCCCCAAGCATTTT. Amino acids: CASSTGQGPLPKHF.

J is TRBJ2-1 and V is TRBV4-3; tentative D call: TRBD1 (5 bases). The germline gives CDR1 LGHNA, CDR2 YSLEER. This CDR3 spans 16 amino acids. The V gene lost 1 base and the J gene lost 8 bases, with 18 bases spanning the gap. CDR3 nucleotide sequence: TGCGCCAGCAGCCAAGGGTATCAAAGGGGTCGGGATGAGCAGTTCTTC. Encoded protein: CASSQGYQRGRDEQFF.

V usage is TRBV18 and J usage is TRBJ1-2; D ambiguous. This CDR3 contains 13 residues. Trimming pared 5 bases from V and 5 bases from J, leaving 12 bases between. The germline CDR1 and CDR2 sequences are KGHSH and LQKENI. The CDR3 DNA reads as TGTGCCAGCTCAGGGGAGCCGGGGTATGGCTACACCTTC. The encoded protein is CASSGEPGYGYTF.

The chain carries TRBV5-5 and TRBJ1-2, with 7 nucleotides matching TRBD1. V lost 3 bases and J lost 3; bases outside the gene matches: 2. The CDR3 runs to 13 residues. Looked up from germline, CDR1 is SGHKS and CDR2 is YYEKEE (reference sequence). As DNA, the CDR3 is TGTGCCAGCAGCTGGGACAGCCACTATGGCTACACCTTC. It codes for CASSWDSHYGYTF.

The J gene is TRBJ2-7, the V gene TRBV7-9, with D unresolved. The CDR3 loop spans 12 amino acids. The germline V gene encodes CDR1 SEHNR and CDR2 FQNEAQ (reference sequence). V lost 5 bases and J 3 bases, leaving 8 bases between the germline ends. CDR3 region: CASSTTNYEQYF. The CDR3 region has the DNA TGTGCCAGCAGCACCACTAACTACGAGCAGTACTTC.

The table lists this clone with a few counts. The junction departs from the called germline gene at one end, perhaps through a read error. The chain couples TRBV2 to TRBJ1-5, with 7 nucleotides matching TRBD1. Germline CDR1 and CDR2: SNHLY and FYNNEI. The CDR3 is made up of 10 amino acids. The CDR3 region is CASRGQHQHF. As DNA, the CDR3 is TGTGCCAGCAGGGGACAGCACCAGCATTTT.

The V gene is TRBV11-2, the J gene TRBJ1-1; 8 positions agree with TRBD1. Germline-derived CDR1 and CDR2 are SGHAT and FQNNGV. CDR3 length: 14 residues. V was clipped by 4 bases and J by 1 base; unmatched bases: 2. The CDR3 region has the DNA TGTGCCAGCAGCTCACAGGGGGGGAACACTGAAGCTTTCTTT. Its protein is CASSSQGGNTEAFF. The whole variable domain, filled in from reference TRBV11-2 and TRBJ1-1, reads EAGVAQSPRYKIIEKRQSVAFWCNPISGHATLYWYQQILGQGPKLLIQFQNNGVVDDSQLPKDRFSAERLKGVDSTLKIQPAKLEDSAVYLCASSSQGGNTEAFFGQGTRLTVV.

The V gene is TRBV18, the J gene TRBJ1-2; 7 bases map to TRBD1. J gave up 4 bases and V 3 bases, and 2 bases lay outside the gene matches. The CDR3 runs 13 residues. The germline gives CDR1 KGHSH, CDR2 LQKENI. The CDR3 DNA reads TGTGCCAGCTCACCGGACAGGTCCTATGGCTACACCTTC. It specifies CASSPDRSYGYTF.

The chain uses TRBV28 and TRBJ1-5; no firm D call. Per germline, CDR1 MDHEN and CDR2 SYDVKM. The CDR3 sequence is 10 residues long. V lost 8 bases, J lost 5 bases, and 4 bases lay in between. Here the CDR3 DNA reads TGTGCCAGCTCTCATCAGCCCCAGCATTTT. As protein: CASSHQPQHF.

The chain employs TRBV11-2 and TRBJ2-1; 9 positions agree with TRBD2. The CDR3 consists of 16 residues. Germline lookup yields CDR1 SGHAT and CDR2 FQNNGV. V was clipped by 5 bases and J by 6 bases; unmatched bases: 11. CDR3 DNA: TGTGCCAGCAGCCCCCGGGAGGCTAGCGGGACCAATGAGCAGTTCTTC. Amino acids: CASSPREASGTNEQFF.

V gene TRBV7-3 combines with J gene TRBJ2-3; TRBD2 matches 12 bases. This CDR3 has 16 amino acids. V was clipped by 1 base and J by 1 base; unmatched bases: 0. The germline CDR1 and CDR2 sequences are SGHTA and FQGTGA. In DNA, the CDR3 is TGTGCCAGCAGCTTAAGACTAGCGGGAGGCACAGATACGCAGTATTTT. Translated: CASSLRLAGGTDTQYF.

The chain joins TRBV4-2 to TRBJ2-3; perhaps TRBD2 as D (6 bases). The germline V gene encodes CDR1 LGHNA and CDR2 YNFKEQ. V lost 4 bases and J lost 0, with 11 bases in between. The CDR3 sequence is 15 residues long. The CDR3 reads CASSPLAVSTDTQYF. The DNA for the CDR3 is TGTGCCAGCAGCCCTTTAGCGGTAAGCACAGATACGCAGTATTTT.

Points on this clone: The same CDR3 arises from other DNA sequences in this sample as well. The genes are TRBV2 and TRBJ1-5; 7 bases fit TRBD1. J was trimmed by 2 bases and V by 6 bases; bases with no gene match: 4. The CDR3 has 14 amino acids. CDR1 is SNHLY and CDR2 is FYNNEI in the germline V gene. As DNA, the CDR3 is TGTGCCAGCAGCGGAACAGGGGGCAATCAGCCCCAGCATTTT. As protein: CASSGTGGNQPQHF.

CDR3 bases: TGTGCCACCAGTTCGGGCGGGAGGGCCGCGTACACAGATACGCAGTATTTT. Its protein is CATSSGGRAAYTDTQYF. This chain uses TRBV15 with TRBJ2-3; 9 bases align to TRBD2. Germline CDR1 and CDR2: LNHNV and YYDKDF (reference sequence). The CDR3 is made up of 17 amino acids. V gave up 6 bases and J gave up 2 bases; unmatched junction bases: 12.

This chain connects TRBV27 to TRBJ1-1, with a tentative D call TRBD1 (5 bases). Germline V gene lookup returns CDR1 MNHEY and CDR2 SMNVEV (reference sequence). This CDR3 has 14 amino acids. V shed 2 bases and J shed 7 bases, with 14 bases lying between them. In nucleotides, the CDR3 is TGTGCCAGCAGTTTAGCCCAGGGATTTCGTGAAGCTTTCTTT. Protein product: CASSLAQGFREAFF.

The chain couples TRBV11-2 to TRBJ2-7; D unresolved. Germline CDR1 SGHAT, CDR2 FQNNGV. This CDR3 has 14 residues. With 1 base removed from V and 0 bases from J, the gap between germline ends came to 7 bases. The CDR3 nucleotides are TGTGCCAGCAGCTTAGCACGCAGCTCCTACGAGCAGTACTTC. This sequence encodes CASSLARSSYEQYF.

V is TRBV2 and J is TRBJ1-6; a possible D gene is TRBD1 (5 bases). The V gene's germline CDR1 is SNHLY and CDR2 FYNNEI. Deletions cut 11 bases from V and 0 bases from J, with 17 bases between. CDR3 size: 16 residues. The DNA for the CDR3 is TGTGCCGGGGGAGGTACGGGGACCTCCTATAATTCACCCCTCCACTTT. It yields the protein CAGGGTGTSYNSPLHF.

The rearrangement uses TRBV6-1 and TRBJ1-1, with 8 bases identical to TRBD1. CDR1 and CDR2 from the germline V gene are MNHNS and SASEGT. The CDR3 sequence is 16 residues long. V gave up 2 bases and J gave up 4 bases; unmatched junction bases: 9. The CDR3 loop reads CASSERWGRGPTEAFF. The CDR3 region has the DNA TGTGCCAGCAGTGAACGATGGGGCAGGGGGCCCACTGAAGCTTTCTTT.